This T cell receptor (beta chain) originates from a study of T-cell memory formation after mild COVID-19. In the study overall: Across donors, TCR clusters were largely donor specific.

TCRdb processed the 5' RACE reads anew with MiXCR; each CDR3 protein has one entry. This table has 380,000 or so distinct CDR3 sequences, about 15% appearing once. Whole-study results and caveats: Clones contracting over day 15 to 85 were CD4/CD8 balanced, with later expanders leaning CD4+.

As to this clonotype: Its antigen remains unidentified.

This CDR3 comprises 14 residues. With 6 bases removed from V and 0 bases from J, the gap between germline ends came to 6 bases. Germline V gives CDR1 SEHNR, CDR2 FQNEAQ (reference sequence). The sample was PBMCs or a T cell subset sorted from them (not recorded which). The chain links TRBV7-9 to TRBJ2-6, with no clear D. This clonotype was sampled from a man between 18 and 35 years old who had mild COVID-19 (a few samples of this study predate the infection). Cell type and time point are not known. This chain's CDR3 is CASRRNSGANVLTF. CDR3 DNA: TGTGCCAGCAGGCGGAACTCTGGGGCCAACGTCCTGACTTTC.